This entry concerns a single T cell receptor beta chain. This sample is part of a study of OX40 agonist ivuxolimab in advanced cancers. Overall study: A history of anti-PD-1, anti-PD-L1 or anti-CTLA-4 therapy was acceptable, and roughly 40% had some.

The CDR3 runs 14 residues. Germline assignment: CDR1 SNHLY and CDR2 FYNNEI. V lost 0 bases, J lost 7 bases, and 3 bases stayed unmatched. Libraries were prepared by immunoSEQ multiplex PCR; TCRdb keeps only in-frame clonotypes and omits some of them. In the table there are approximately 76,000 clones, roughly 90% of which are singletons. The TCR comes from an adult with an advanced solid tumor such as melanoma, head and neck, liver or kidney cancer. The source was CD4+ or CD8+ T cells sorted from blood, collected in a trial of the OX40 agonist ivuxolimab. The gene calls are TRBV2 and TRBJ1-5, with 7 nucleotides matching TRBD1. CDR3 in DNA: TGTGCCAGCAGTGAAGCAGGGGGCCGGCAGCCCCAGCATTTT. Its protein is CASSEAGGRQPQHF. Using reference TRBV2 and TRBJ1-5 for the parts outside the CDR3, the full variable domain is EPEVTQTPSHQVTQMGQEVILRCVPISNHLYFYWYRQILGQKVEFLVSFYNNEISEKSEIFDDQFSVERPDGSNFTLKIRSTKLEDSAMYFCASSEAGGRQPQHFGDGTRLSIL.